The clone carrying this T cell receptor (beta chain) was found a few times. What it binds is unknown. This sample stems from a study of tumor-infiltrating lymphocytes in localized non-small cell lung cancer. For the study at large: Patients included smokers and never-smokers with various histologies, some sampled after neoadjuvant chemotherapy. Broader study findings: Each assay used a separate piece of the same tissue. No T-cell fraction difference was seen between IM1 and IM2 tumors. Not all patients were TCR sequenced, owing to tissue quantity.

Trimming left V 7 bases short and J 0 bases short, with 9 bases between. The CDR3 has 13 residues. Germline V CDR1 and CDR2: MNHNS, SASEGT. Only in-frame clones appear in the TCRdb table, and some are missing; sequencing was by immunoSEQ multiplex PCR. The data show over 10,000 clones, 80% to 90% seen once. The sample consisted of uninvolved lung tissue not adjacent to the tumor. V is TRBV6-1 and J is TRBJ1-2; D uncertain. The receptor was derived from a human donor with non-small cell lung cancer. The CDR3 coding sequence is TGTGCCAGCACCCTGGCAGCTAACTATGGCTACACCTTC. This gives the protein CASTLAANYGYTF.